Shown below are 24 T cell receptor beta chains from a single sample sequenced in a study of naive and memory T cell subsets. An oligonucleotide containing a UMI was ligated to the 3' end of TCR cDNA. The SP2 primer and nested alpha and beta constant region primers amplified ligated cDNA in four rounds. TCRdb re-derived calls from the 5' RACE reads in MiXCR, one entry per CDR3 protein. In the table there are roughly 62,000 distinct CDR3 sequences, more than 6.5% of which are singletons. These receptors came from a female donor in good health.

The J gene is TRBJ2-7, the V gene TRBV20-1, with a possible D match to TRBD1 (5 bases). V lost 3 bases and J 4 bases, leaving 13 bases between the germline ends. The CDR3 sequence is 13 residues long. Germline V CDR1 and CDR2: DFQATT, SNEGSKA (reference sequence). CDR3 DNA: TGCAGTGCTAGGGGGCCTAGGGAATACGAGCAGTACTTC. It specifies CSARGPREYEQYF.

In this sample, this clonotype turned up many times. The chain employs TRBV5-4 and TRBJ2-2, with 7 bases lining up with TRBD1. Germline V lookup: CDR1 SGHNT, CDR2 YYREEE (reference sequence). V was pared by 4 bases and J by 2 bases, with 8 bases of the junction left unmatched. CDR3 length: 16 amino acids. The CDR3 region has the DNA TGTGCCAGCAGCCGCGAAGGGACAGCTAACACCGGGGAGCTGTTTTTT. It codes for CASSREGTANTGELFF.

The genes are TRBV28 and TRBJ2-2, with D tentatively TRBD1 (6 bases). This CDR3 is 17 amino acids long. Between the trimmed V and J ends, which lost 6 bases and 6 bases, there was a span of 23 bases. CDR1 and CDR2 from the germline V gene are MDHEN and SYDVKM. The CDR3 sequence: CASRISTGSTFAGELFF. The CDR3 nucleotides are TGTGCCAGCAGAATCTCGACAGGCAGTACGTTCGCCGGGGAGCTGTTTTTT.

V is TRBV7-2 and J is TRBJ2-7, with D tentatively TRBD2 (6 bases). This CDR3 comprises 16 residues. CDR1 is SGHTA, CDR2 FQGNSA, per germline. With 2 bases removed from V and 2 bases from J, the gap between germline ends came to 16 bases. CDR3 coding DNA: TGTGCCAGCAGCTTATTTGGGACTTCAACCGCCTACGAGCAGTACTTC. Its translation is CASSLFGTSTAYEQYF.

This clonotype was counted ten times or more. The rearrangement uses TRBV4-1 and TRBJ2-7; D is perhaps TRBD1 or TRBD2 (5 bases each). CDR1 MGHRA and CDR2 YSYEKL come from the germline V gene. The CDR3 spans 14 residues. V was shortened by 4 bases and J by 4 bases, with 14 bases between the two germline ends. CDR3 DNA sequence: TGCGCCAGCAGCCCTACCGGGACGGCGTACGAGCAGTACTTC. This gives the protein CASSPTGTAYEQYF.

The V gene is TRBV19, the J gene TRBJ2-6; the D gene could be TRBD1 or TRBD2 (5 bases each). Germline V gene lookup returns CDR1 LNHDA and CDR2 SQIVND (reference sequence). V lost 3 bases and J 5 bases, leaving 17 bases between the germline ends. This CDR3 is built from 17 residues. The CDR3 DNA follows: TGTGCCAGTAGTATCGGGACGCAGGCGGGCTGGGCCAACGTCCTGACTTTC. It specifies CASSIGTQAGWANVLTF.

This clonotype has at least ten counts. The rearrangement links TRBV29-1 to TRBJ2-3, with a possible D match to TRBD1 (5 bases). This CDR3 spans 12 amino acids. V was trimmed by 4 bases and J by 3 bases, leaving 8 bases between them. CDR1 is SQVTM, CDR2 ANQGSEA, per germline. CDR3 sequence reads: CSVVRETDTQYF. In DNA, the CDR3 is TGCAGCGTTGTCAGGGAAACAGATACGCAGTATTTT.

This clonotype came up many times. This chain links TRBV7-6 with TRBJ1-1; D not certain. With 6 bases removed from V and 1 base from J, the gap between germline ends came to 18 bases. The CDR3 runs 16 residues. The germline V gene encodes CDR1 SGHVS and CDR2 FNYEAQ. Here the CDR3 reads CASRQGFGRTNTEAFF. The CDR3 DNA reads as TGTGCCAGCAGGCAAGGGTTCGGAAGAACGAACACTGAAGCTTTCTTT. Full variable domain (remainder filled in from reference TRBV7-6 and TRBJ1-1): GAGVSQSPRYKVTKRGQDVALRCDPISGHVSLYWYRQALGQGPEFLTYFNYEAQQDKSGLPNDRFSAERPEGSISTLTIQRTEQRDSAMYRCASRQGFGRTNTEAFFGQGTRLTVV.

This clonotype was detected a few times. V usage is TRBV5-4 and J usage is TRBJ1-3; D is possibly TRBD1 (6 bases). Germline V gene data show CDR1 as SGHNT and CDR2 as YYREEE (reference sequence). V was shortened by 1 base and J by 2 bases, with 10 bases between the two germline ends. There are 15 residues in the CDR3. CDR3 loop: CASSLKKGAGNTIYF. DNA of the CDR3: TGTGCCAGCAGCTTGAAGAAGGGGGCTGGAAACACCATATATTTT.

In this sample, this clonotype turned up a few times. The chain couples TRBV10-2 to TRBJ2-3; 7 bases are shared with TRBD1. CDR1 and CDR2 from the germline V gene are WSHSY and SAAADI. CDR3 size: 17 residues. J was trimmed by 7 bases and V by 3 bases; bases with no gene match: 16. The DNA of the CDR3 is TGCGCCAGCAGTGAAGTCGGTGGGACAGCGGACCGGAATACGCAGTATTTT. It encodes CASSEVGGTADRNTQYF.

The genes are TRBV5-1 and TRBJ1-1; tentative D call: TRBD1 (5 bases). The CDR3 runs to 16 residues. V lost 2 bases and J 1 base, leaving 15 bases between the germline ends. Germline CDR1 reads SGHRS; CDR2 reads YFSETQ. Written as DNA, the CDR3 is TGCGCCAGCAGCTTCCCTAAGACGGGGGAGAACACTGAAGCTTTCTTT. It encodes CASSFPKTGENTEAFF.

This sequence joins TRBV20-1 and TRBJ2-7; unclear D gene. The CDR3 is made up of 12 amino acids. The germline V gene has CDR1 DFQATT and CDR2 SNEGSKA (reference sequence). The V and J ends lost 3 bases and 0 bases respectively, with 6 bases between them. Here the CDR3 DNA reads TGCAGTGCTAGCATAAACTCCTACGAGCAGTACTTC. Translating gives CSASINSYEQYF.

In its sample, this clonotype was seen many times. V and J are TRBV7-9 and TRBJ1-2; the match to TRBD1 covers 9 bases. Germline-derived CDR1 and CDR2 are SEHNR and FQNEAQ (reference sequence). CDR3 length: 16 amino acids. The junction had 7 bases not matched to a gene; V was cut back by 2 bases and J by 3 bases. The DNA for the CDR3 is TGTGCCAGCAGCTTATCCGGGACAGGGCGTCACTATGGCTACACCTTC. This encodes CASSLSGTGRHYGYTF.

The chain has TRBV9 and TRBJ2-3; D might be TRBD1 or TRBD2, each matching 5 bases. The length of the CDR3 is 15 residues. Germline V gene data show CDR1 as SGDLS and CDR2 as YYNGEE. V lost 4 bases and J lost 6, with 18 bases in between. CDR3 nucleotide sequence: TGTGCCAGCAGCCGGGAAAGACAGTCATCGGATACGCAGTATTTT. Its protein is CASSRERQSSDTQYF.

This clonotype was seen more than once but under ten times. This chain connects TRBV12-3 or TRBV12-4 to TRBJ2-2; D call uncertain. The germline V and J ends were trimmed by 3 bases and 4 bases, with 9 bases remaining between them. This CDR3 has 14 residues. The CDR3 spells CASSLGGGTGELFF. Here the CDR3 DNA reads TGTGCCAGCAGTTTGGGTGGCGGCACCGGGGAGCTGTTTTTT.

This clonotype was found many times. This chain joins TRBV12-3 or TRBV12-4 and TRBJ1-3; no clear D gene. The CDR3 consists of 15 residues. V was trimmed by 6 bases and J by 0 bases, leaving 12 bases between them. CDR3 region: CASRDGIYSGNTIYF. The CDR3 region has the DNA TGTGCCAGCAGAGACGGGATCTACTCTGGAAACACCATATATTTT.

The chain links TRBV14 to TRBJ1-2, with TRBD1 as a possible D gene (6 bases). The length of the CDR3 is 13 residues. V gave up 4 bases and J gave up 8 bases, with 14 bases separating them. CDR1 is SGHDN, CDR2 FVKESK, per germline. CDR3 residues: CASSPPGAWGYTF. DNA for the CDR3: TGTGCCAGCAGCCCACCGGGGGCATGGGGCTACACCTTC.

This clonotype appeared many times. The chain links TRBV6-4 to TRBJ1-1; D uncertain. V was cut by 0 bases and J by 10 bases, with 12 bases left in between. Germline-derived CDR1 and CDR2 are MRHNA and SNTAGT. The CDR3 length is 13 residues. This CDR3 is CASSDSTTSLAFF. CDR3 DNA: TGTGCCAGCAGTGACTCGACTACATCCCTAGCTTTCTTT.

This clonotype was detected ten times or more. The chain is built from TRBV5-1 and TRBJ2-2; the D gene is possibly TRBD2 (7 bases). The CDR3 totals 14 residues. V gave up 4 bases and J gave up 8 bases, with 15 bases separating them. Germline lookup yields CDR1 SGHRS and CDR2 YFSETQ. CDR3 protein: CASSVDRGAGELFF. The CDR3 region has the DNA TGCGCCAGCAGCGTGGATCGGGGGGCGGGGGAGCTGTTTTTT.

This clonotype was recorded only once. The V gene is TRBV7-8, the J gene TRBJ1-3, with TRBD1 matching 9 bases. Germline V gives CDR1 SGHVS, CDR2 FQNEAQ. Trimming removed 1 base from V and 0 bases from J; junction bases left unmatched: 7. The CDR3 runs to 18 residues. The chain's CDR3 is CASSLVGTGYRSGNTIYF. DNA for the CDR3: TGTGCCAGCAGCTTAGTGGGGACAGGGTACCGCTCTGGAAACACCATATATTTT.

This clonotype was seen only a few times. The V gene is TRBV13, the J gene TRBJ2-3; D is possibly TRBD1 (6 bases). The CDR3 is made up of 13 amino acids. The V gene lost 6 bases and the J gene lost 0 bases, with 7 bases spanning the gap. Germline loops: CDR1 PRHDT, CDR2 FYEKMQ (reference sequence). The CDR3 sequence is CASSGQSTDTQYF. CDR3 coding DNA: TGTGCCAGCAGTGGACAGAGCACAGATACGCAGTATTTT.

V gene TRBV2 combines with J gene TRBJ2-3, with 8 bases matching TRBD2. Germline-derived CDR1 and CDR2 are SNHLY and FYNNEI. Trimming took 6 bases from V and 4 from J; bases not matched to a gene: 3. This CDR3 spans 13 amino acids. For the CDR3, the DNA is TGTGCCAGCAGGACTAGCGCGGCAGATACGCAGTATTTT. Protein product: CASRTSAADTQYF.

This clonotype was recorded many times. This CDR3 reads CASSQATGAEAFF. The CDR3 nucleotides read TGCGCCAGCAGCCAAGCGACAGGGGCTGAAGCTTTCTTT. The chain links TRBV4-1 to TRBJ1-1, with TRBD1 matching 8 bases. Germline values: CDR1 MGHRA, CDR2 YSYEKL. CDR3 length equals 13 residues. Trimming cost V 1 base and J 6 bases; bases outside gene matches: 1.

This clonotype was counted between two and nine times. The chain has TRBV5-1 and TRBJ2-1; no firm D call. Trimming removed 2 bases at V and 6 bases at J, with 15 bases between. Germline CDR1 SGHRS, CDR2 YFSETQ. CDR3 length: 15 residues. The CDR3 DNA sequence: TGCGCCAGCAGCTTTTTGATTGTGGCTACCAATGAGCAGTTCTTC. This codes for CASSFLIVATNEQFF.